This T cell receptor (beta chain) was recorded in a study of molecular identifiers for immune sequencing clone quantification. Study observations and caveats: Underestimated sizes of highly expanded clones could result from identical TCR molecules that share a barcode. Clonotypes topping 20 RNA copies carried over 98% of effector molecules but under 1% of naive ones.

Trimming removed 3 bases from V and 6 bases from J; junction bases left unmatched: 10. Per germline, CDR1 SEHNR and CDR2 FQNEAQ (reference sequence). The CDR3 length is 16 residues. Naive CD8 library inputs spanned 20,000 to 1,000,000 sorted cells and 10%, 30% or 50% RNA. From the PCR reads, TCRdb called clonotypes with MiXCR, one entry per CDR3 protein. There are approximately 680,000 distinct CDR3 sequences in the sample; about 25% occur only once, and 0.78% lies in the top ten. This clonotype was observed many times. Antigen specificity is unknown. The V gene is TRBV7-9, the J gene TRBJ1-4, with TRBD1 matching over 7 bases. This clonotype was sampled from a human donor in good health. Some libraries in this study had Jurkat cell RNA spiked in. Sequenced sample: naive CD8+ T cells from blood, with Jurkat cell RNA spiked in. Subset indicated: FACS-sorted CD8+CD4-CCR7+CD45RA+ naive T cells. Here the CDR3 reads CASSFPPTGVDEKLFF. For the CDR3, the DNA is TGTGCCAGCAGCTTCCCACCCACAGGGGTAGATGAAAAACTGTTTTTT.